This record concerns one T cell receptor (beta chain) sequence. The data derive from a study of blood T cell repertoires in COVID-19. Profiled with immunoSEQ multiplex PCR; TCRdb holds only in-frame clones, not every one. Found here are about 330,000 clones, around 88% of them singletons; the top ten hold around 1.6%. Trimming at V came to 4 bases and at J to 7 bases, leaving 6 bases not matched to a gene. The CDR3 loop spans 13 amino acids. The V gene's germline CDR1 is SGHDT and CDR2 YYEEEE. The sample comprised peripheral blood. V is TRBV5-6 and J is TRBJ1-2, with TRBD1 matching 8 bases. This TCR was recovered from a woman aged 45-65 years with acute or convalescent COVID-19. The chain's CDR3 is CASSHDRGRGYTF. The CDR3 bases are TGTGCCAGCAGCCACGACAGGGGCCGTGGCTACACCTTC.